One and the same sample provided the 27 T cell receptor beta chains below, sequenced in a study of T cell clonality in common variable immunodeficiency. Produced via immunoSEQ multiplex PCR; TCRdb's table is partial and in-frame only. In total the sample includes about 44,000 clones, none of them seen once. Sequencing was carried out using peripheral blood mononuclear cells. These TCRs come from a person between 18 and 69 years old in good health.

In this sample, this clone turned up many times. The read finishes 3 residues shy of the CDR3 end, and the germline J gene is used to complete it. The chain links TRBV6-1 to TRBJ2-1; 8 bases fit TRBD2. This CDR3 spans 15 amino acids. CDR1 MNHNS and CDR2 SASEGT come from the germline V gene. Germline trimming cut 1 base from V and 2 bases from J; bases unmatched to any gene: 1. Partial CDR3 DNA: TGTGCCAGCAGTGAAGAGGGACTAGCCTACAATGAG. Its protein product is CASSEEGLAYNE. The complete CDR3 reads CASSEEGLAYNEQFF.

This clone showed up many times. The read halts 3 residues ahead of the CDR3 end, with the missing end drawn from the germline J gene. The chain links TRBV5-1 to TRBJ2-1; D gene unclear. CDR3 length equals 15 residues. Trimming left V 4 bases short and J 0 bases short, with 11 bases between. Germline V CDR1 and CDR2: SGHRS, YFSETQ. CDR3 protein: CASSVSVSSYNEQFF. Incomplete CDR3 DNA: TGCGCCAGCAGCGTTTCGGTTTCCTCCTACAATGAG. Full variable domain (missing parts from reference TRBV5-1 and TRBJ2-1): KAGVTQTPRYLIKTRGQQVTLSCSPISGHRSVSWYQQTPGQGLQFLFEYFSETQRNKGNFPGRFSGRQFSNSRSEMNVSTLELGDSALYLCASSVSVSSYNEQFFGPGTRLTVL.

This clone was seen repeatedly, ten times or more. The CDR3 end is not reached by the read, which stops 3 residues before it; the germline J gene fills it in. The chain uses TRBV6-4 and TRBJ2-6; no reliable D call. With 0 bases removed from V and 1 base from J, the gap between germline ends came to 4 bases. CDR1 is MRHNA, CDR2 SNTAGT, per germline. The CDR3 sequence is 15 residues long. CDR3 sequence: CASSDSGSGANVLTF. The CDR3 DNA, read in part, is TGTGCCAGCAGTGACTCAGGGTCTGGGGCCAACGTC.

There are many counts of this clone. The read comes to an end 3 residues before the CDR3 does, leaving the germline J gene to fill in the end. This chain uses TRBV7-2 with TRBJ1-2; 7 positions match TRBD1. The germline gives CDR1 SGHTA, CDR2 FQGNSA. The CDR3 runs to 15 residues. The V segment lost 5 bases and the J segment 4 bases; nucleotides outside the gene matches: 10. The CDR3 is CASSRTGVVGYGYTF. Incomplete CDR3 DNA: TGTGCCAGCAGCCGGACAGGTGTGGTGGGCTATGGC.

This clone occurred many times. The read gets to within 3 residues of the CDR3 end, and the germline J gene fills in the rest. The chain recombines TRBV11-3 with TRBJ1-2; a possible D gene is TRBD1 (6 bases). This CDR3 spans 15 amino acids. Germline V gene data show CDR1 as SGHNT and CDR2 as YENEEA. The germline V and J ends were trimmed by 0 bases and 5 bases, with 13 bases remaining between them. The CDR3 protein is CASSLDLGAEYGYTF. CDR3 DNA (partial): TGTGCCAGCAGCTTAGATTTGGGGGCAGAATATGGC.

Many counts were recorded for this clone. The CDR3 goes on 3 residues after the read ends, and that part is filled in from the germline J gene. The rearrangement joins TRBV19 to TRBJ1-2, with 9 positions matching TRBD1. Germline CDR1 is LNHDA and CDR2 is SQIVND (reference sequence). J was trimmed by 4 bases and V by 7 bases; bases with no gene match: 16. The CDR3 sequence is 17 residues long. The DNA read from the CDR3 is TGTGCCAGTAATGCCCAGGGGACAGGGCCCTACCTCTATGGC. This gives the protein CASNAQGTGPYLYG. The complete CDR3 sequence is CASNAQGTGPYLYGYTF.

This clone occurred many times. The sequence runs out 3 residues before the end of the CDR3; the remainder is reconstructed from the germline J gene. The rearrangement links TRBV4-2 to TRBJ2-7; the match to TRBD2 covers 8 bases. Germline CDR1 is LGHNA and CDR2 is YNFKEQ. This CDR3 is 14 amino acids long. Trimming took 1 base from V and 6 from J; bases not matched to a gene: 5. The sequenced CDR3 bases are TGTGCCAGCAGCCAAGTTGCGGGGGGCCCCGAG. It is translated as CASSQVAGGPE. The full CDR3 reads CASSQVAGGPEQYF.

This clone was found many times. The CDR3 end is not reached by the read, which stops 3 residues before it; the germline J gene fills it in. The genes are TRBV18 and TRBJ2-5, with D possibly matching TRBD2 (6 bases). This CDR3 is built from 13 residues. The germline CDR1 and CDR2 sequences are KGHSH and LQKENI. Trimming stripped 3 bases from V and 2 bases from J, with 7 bases between. The CDR3 bases that were read are TGTGCCAGCTCACCGGGACTTCAAGAGACC. Translation gives CASSPGLQET. In full, the CDR3 is CASSPGLQETQYF.

This clone appeared many times. The junction does not match germline at one end; this may be a read error. The part of the CDR3 DNA that was read is TGCGCCAGCAGCCATGCCGGGACAGCTAATGAAAAA. Encoded protein: CASSHAGTANEK. In full, the CDR3 reads CASSHAGTANEKLFF. The chain recombines TRBV4-2 with TRBJ1-4, with 7 bases aligning to TRBD1. The sequence runs out 3 residues before the end of the CDR3; the remainder is reconstructed from the germline J gene. The CDR3 spans 15 residues. CDR1 LGHNA and CDR2 YNFKEQ come from the germline V gene.

This clone came up many times. The observed sequence ends 3 residues before the CDR3 terminus, with the missing tail filled in from the germline J gene. The gene calls are TRBV5-1 and TRBJ2-2; 8 bases are shared with TRBD1. V shed 0 bases and J 10 bases; nucleotides not matched to a gene: 5. The CDR3 has 14 amino acids. From germline, CDR1 is SGHRS and CDR2 YFSETQ. The covered CDR3 bases are TGCGCCAGCAGCTTGGTGGCAGGGGGCGAGGAG. It is translated as CASSLVAGGEE. From start to end, the CDR3 is CASSLVAGGEELFF.

Worth noting for this clone: Sequencing ends 3 residues short of the CDR3 end; the germline J gene provides the rest. The chain recombines TRBV19 with TRBJ1-5; 8 nucleotides align to TRBD1. Germline V CDR1 and CDR2: LNHDA, SQIVND (reference sequence). V shed 7 bases and J 5 bases; nucleotides not matched to a gene: 4. The length of the CDR3 is 13 residues. The CDR3 is CASKETGDQPQHF. Partial CDR3 DNA: TGTGCCAGTAAGGAGACAGGGGATCAGCCC.

This clone was detected ten times or more. The read gets to within 3 residues of the CDR3 end, and the germline J gene fills in the rest. J is TRBJ2-3 and V is TRBV18, with TRBD1 matching 8 bases. The CDR3 is 19 residues long. Germline CDR1 reads KGHSH; CDR2 reads LQKENI. V lost 0 bases and J lost 1; bases outside the gene matches: 12. The CDR3 region is CASSPPEDRAPWGTDTQYF. The part of the CDR3 DNA that was read is TGTGCCAGCTCACCACCGGAGGACAGGGCCCCATGGGGCACAGATACG.

This clone was observed many times. The part of the CDR3 DNA that was read is TGCGCCAGCAGCTTGACAGGCAGCGTTGAA. This gives the protein CASSLTGSVE. The entire CDR3 protein reads CASSLTGSVEAFF. This chain uses TRBV5-1 with TRBJ1-1; D perhaps matches TRBD1 (5 bases). The read falls 3 residues short of the CDR3 end, and the missing part is taken from the germline J gene. The CDR3 has 13 amino acids. The germline gives CDR1 SGHRS, CDR2 YFSETQ. V was trimmed by 1 base and J by 7 bases, leaving 11 bases between them.

The sample holds many counts of this clone. Read sequence stops 3 residues before the CDR3 end, and the germline J gene provides the missing end. This chain uses TRBV7-9 with TRBJ2-7, with D possibly TRBD1 on 5 matching bases. The CDR3 totals 15 residues. Trimming left V 0 bases short and J 2 bases short, with 11 bases between. Germline V gene data show CDR1 as SEHNR and CDR2 as FQNEAQ (reference sequence). CDR3 region: CASSLAGVPPYEQYF. The sequenced CDR3 bases are TGTGCCAGCAGCTTAGCAGGGGTCCCTCCCTACGAG.

This clone was seen at least ten times. Read data end 3 residues before the CDR3 end; the end is taken from the germline J gene. This chain links TRBV19 with TRBJ1-1, with 8 bases aligning to TRBD1. There are 15 residues in the CDR3. Germline CDR1 LNHDA, CDR2 SQIVND (reference sequence). Losses at the gene ends were 5 bases for V and 1 base for J; bases not matched to a gene: 6. Partial CDR3 DNA: TGTGCCAGTAGTCTTGGACAGGGCTGGAACACTGAA. It translates to CASSLGQGWNTE. From start to end, the CDR3 is CASSLGQGWNTEAFF.

In this sample, this clone turned up many times. The CDR3 end is not reached by the read, which stops 3 residues before it; the germline J gene fills it in. The chain has TRBV29-1 and TRBJ1-1, with TRBD1 matching 9 bases. The trim removed 7 bases at V and 3 bases at J, leaving 9 bases unmatched. Germline CDR1 and CDR2: SQVTM and ANQGSEA. CDR3 length: 14 amino acids. Incomplete CDR3 DNA: TGCAGCGGCGGACAGGGGATAGGGGACACTGAA. This sequence encodes CSGGQGIGDTE. The whole CDR3 protein is CSGGQGIGDTEAFF.

This clone was picked up many times. With the read ending 3 residues before the CDR3 end, the germline J gene is used to fill in that end. The chain uses TRBV6-2 or TRBV6-3 and TRBJ1-2; D is possibly TRBD1 (6 bases). Germline values: CDR1 MNHEY, CDR2 SVGEGT. V lost 5 bases and J lost 4, with 14 bases in between. The CDR3 length is 14 residues. CDR3: CASSRDSGVYGYTF. The part of the CDR3 DNA that was read is TGTGCCAGCAGTCGAGATTCAGGGGTCTATGGC.

This clone was recorded many times. The CDR3 extends 3 residues past the end of the read, so its final part is completed from the germline J gene. This sequence joins TRBV5-1 and TRBJ2-7; possible D gene TRBD1, 6 bases. The V gene's germline CDR1 is SGHRS and CDR2 YFSETQ. The CDR3 extends over 12 amino acids. Trimming pared 1 base from V and 4 bases from J, leaving 6 bases between. CDR3 sequence: CASSLQGYEQYF. Partial CDR3 DNA: TGCGCCAGCAGCTTGCAGGGGTACGAG.

This clone was counted ten times or more. The junction shows a germline mismatch at one end, possibly a read error. The CDR3 is cut off 3 residues early in the read; its end comes from the germline J gene. This chain connects TRBV4-2 to TRBJ2-1; 9 bases fit TRBD2. Germline CDR1 and CDR2: LGHNA and YNFKEQ. The CDR3 runs to 16 residues. The sequenced part of the CDR3 DNA is TGCGCCAGCAGCCCGACTAGCGGAGCTACCTACAATGAG. Protein sequence: CASSPTSGATYNE. The entire CDR3 protein reads CASSPTSGATYNEQFF.

At least ten counts were recorded for this clone. The read terminates 3 residues before the CDR3 end, so the remaining end is supplied by the germline J gene. The rearrangement links TRBV6-2 or TRBV6-3 to TRBJ1-2; D remains unclear. CDR1 MNHEY and CDR2 SVGEGT come from the germline V gene. CDR3 length: 12 amino acids. CDR3 sequence: CASSYSGQVYTF. The covered CDR3 bases are TGTGCCAGCAGTTACAGCGGGCAGGTC.

This clone was seen ten or more times. Partial CDR3 DNA: TGCGCCAGCAGCTGGGGGGTAGCCTATGGC. Translation gives CASSWGVAYG. In full, the CDR3 reads CASSWGVAYGYTF. The rearrangement joins TRBV5-1 to TRBJ1-2, with D tentatively TRBD1 (5 bases). The missing CDR3 end, 3 residues past where the read stops, is filled in from the germline J gene. Germline V gene data show CDR1 as SGHRS and CDR2 as YFSETQ. The CDR3 covers 13 residues. Trimming removed 3 bases from V and 4 bases from J, with 10 bases in between.

There are many counts of this clone. Read coverage stops 3 residues before the CDR3 terminus; the germline J gene supplies the remainder. The chain combines TRBV19 with TRBJ1-1, with 8 bases aligning to TRBD1. The CDR3 runs to 18 residues. V lost 5 bases and J lost 1; bases outside the gene matches: 15. Germline CDR1 LNHDA, CDR2 SQIVND (reference sequence). The part of the CDR3 DNA that was read is TGTGCCAGTAGTCGCCTACGGGGCAGGGGGCGCGAGAACACTGAA. Its protein is CASSRLRGRGRENTE. The entire CDR3 protein is CASSRLRGRGRENTEAFF.

This clone was counted at least ten times. The CDR3 end falls 3 residues outside the read, so it is completed with the germline J gene. This sequence joins TRBV6-4 and TRBJ2-1, with 11 bases matching TRBD2. The CDR3 is made up of 14 amino acids. J was trimmed by 6 bases and V by 2 bases; bases with no gene match: 0. From germline, CDR1 is MRHNA and CDR2 SNTAGT. Incomplete CDR3 DNA: TGTGCCAGCAGTGACACTAGCGGGGGCAATGAG. The encoded protein is CASSDTSGGNE. The full CDR3 reads CASSDTSGGNEQFF.

This clone was observed at least ten times. The sequence runs out 3 residues before the end of the CDR3; the remainder is reconstructed from the germline J gene. The rearrangement uses TRBV7-9 and TRBJ2-7; 9 bases line up with TRBD1. Trimming removed 5 bases from V and 6 bases from J; junction bases left unmatched: 8. Germline V gives CDR1 SEHNR, CDR2 FQNEAQ (reference sequence). The length of the CDR3 is 14 residues. The CDR3 DNA, read in part, is TGTGCCAGCAGCCGGACAGGGGTACGAGGCGAG. Protein: CASSRTGVRGE. From start to end, the CDR3 is CASSRTGVRGEQYF.

This clone was counted at least ten times. Sequencing ends 3 residues short of the CDR3 end; the germline J gene provides the rest. The chain links TRBV29-1 to TRBJ2-7; D is undetermined. The CDR3 extends over 10 amino acids. Germline CDR1 SQVTM, CDR2 ANQGSEA. V was cut by 4 bases and J by 3 bases, with 4 bases left in between. The chain's CDR3 is CSVGGYEQYF. The sequenced part of the CDR3 DNA is TGCAGCGTTGGAGGCTACGAG.

This clone was seen at least ten times. The read is 3 residues too short to cover the CDR3 end, so that end is filled in from the germline J gene. The V gene is TRBV2, the J gene TRBJ1-1, with TRBD1 identical over 9 bases. This CDR3 is 13 amino acids long. CDR1 and CDR2 from the germline V gene are SNHLY and FYNNEI. V trimming: 6 bases; J trimming: 5 bases; junction bases outside the gene matches: 4. The CDR3 bases that were read are TGTGCCAGCAGGGGACAGGGTCGTACTGAA. It codes for CASRGQGRTE. The full CDR3 protein reads CASRGQGRTEAFF.

This clone was detected only a few times. A read error may account for a junction end that differs from germline. The read ends 3 residues early relative to the CDR3; the germline J gene fills the gap. V usage is TRBV7-9 and J usage is TRBJ1-2; 12 bases are a match to TRBD1. Germline CDR1 is SEHNR and CDR2 is FQNEAQ (reference sequence). CDR3 length: 12 residues. The DNA read from the CDR3 is TGTTCCAGCGGGGACAGGGGGCTTGGC. It yields the protein CSSGDRGLG. The CDR3 in its entirety is CSSGDRGLGYTF.